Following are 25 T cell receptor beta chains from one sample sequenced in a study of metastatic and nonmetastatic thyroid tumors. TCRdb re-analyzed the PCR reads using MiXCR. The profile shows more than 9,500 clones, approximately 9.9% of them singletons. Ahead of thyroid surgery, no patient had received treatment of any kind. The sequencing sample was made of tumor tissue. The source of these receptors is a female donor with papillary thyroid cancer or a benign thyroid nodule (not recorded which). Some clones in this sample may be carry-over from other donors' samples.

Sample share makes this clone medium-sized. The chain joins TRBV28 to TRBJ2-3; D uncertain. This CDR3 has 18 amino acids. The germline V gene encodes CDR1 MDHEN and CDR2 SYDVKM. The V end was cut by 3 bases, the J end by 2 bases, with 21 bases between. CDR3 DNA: TGTGCCAGCAGTTTCCCCCCCTCTAGGGCCCCTTTCACAGATACGCAGTATTTT. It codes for CASSFPPSRAPFTDTQYF.

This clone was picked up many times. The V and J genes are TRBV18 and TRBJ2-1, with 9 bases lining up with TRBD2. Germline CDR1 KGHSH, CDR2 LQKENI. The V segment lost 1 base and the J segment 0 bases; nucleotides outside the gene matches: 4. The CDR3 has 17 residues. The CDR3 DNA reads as TGTGCCAGCTCACCACGACTAGCGGCGAGCTCCTACAATGAGCAGTTCTTC. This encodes CASSPRLAASSYNEQFF.

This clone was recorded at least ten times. CDR3 residues: CASSRGPSEVEQFF. CDR3 sequence (DNA): TGCGCCAGCAGCCGAGGACCTTCCGAGGTAGAGCAGTTCTTC. V and J are TRBV4-1 and TRBJ2-1; D is unclear. The germline V gene encodes CDR1 MGHRA and CDR2 YSYEKL. This CDR3 is 14 amino acids long. Trimming left V 4 bases short and J 10 bases short, with 17 bases between.

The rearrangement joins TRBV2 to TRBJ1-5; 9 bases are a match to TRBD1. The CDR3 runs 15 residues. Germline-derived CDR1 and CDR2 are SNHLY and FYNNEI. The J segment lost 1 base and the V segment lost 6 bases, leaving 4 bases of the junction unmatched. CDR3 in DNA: TGTGCCAGCAGCATACAGGGGGCGAGCAATCAGCCCCAGCATTTT. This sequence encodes CASSIQGASNQPQHF.

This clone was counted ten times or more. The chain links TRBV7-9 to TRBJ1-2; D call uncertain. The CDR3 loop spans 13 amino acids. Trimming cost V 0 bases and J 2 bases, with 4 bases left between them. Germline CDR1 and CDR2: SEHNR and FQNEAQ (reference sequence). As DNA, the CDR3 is TGTGCCAGCAGCTTAGCAGGGAACTATGGCTACACCTTC. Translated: CASSLAGNYGYTF.

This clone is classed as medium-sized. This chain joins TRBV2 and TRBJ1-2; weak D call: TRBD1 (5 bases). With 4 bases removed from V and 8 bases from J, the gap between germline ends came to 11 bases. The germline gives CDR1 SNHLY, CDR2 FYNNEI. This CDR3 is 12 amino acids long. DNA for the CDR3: TGTGCCAGCAGTGTGGAGGGGTCCGGCTACACCTTC. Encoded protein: CASSVEGSGYTF.

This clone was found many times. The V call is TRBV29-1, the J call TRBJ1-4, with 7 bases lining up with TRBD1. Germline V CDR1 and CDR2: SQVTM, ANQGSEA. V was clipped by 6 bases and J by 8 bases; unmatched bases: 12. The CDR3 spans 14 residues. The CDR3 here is CSVQGQAGGEKLFF. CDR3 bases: TGCAGCGTGCAAGGACAGGCGGGGGGAGAAAAACTGTTTTTT.

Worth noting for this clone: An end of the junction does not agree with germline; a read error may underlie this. The CDR3: CASSRDRAQETQCF. In DNA, the CDR3 is TGTGCCAGCAGCCGAGACAGGGCTCAAGAGACCCAGTGCTTC. The chain links TRBV7-9 to TRBJ2-5, with 7 bases aligning to TRBD1. This CDR3 comprises 14 residues. The germline V gene encodes CDR1 SEHNR and CDR2 FQNEAQ (reference sequence).

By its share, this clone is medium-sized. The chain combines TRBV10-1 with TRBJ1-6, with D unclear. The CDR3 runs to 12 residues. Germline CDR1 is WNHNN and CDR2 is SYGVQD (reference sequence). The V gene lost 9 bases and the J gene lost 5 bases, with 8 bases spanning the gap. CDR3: CASRANNSPLHF. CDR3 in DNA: TGCGCCAGTAGGGCCAATAATTCACCCCTCCACTTT.

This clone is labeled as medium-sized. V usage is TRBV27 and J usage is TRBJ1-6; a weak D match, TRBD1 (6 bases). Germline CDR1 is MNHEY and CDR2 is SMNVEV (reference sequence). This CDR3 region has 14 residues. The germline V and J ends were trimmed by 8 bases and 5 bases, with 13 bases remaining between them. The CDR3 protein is CASSTGRNNSPLHF. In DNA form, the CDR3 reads TGTGCCAGCTCAACAGGGCGGAATAATTCACCCCTCCACTTT.

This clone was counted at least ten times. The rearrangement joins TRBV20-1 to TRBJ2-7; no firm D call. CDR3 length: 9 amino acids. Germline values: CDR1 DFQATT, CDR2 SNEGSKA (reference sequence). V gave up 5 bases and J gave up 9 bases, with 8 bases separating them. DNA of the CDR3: TGCAGTGCTGAGGACGCGCAGTACTTC. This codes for CSAEDAQYF.

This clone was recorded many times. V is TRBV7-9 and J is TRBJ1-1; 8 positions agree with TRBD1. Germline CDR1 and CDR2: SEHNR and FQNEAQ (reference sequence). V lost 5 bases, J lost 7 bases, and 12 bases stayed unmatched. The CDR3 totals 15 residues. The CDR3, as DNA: TGTGCCAGCAGCCCGGGGACAGGCGACAGGAGTGAAGCTTTCTTT. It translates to CASSPGTGDRSEAFF.

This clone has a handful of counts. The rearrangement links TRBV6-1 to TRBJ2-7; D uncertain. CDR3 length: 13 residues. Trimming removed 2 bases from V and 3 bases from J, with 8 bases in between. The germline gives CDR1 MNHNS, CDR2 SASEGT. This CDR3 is CASSEKGYYEQYV. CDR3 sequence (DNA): TGTGCCAGCAGTGAAAAAGGGTACTACGAGCAGTACGTC.

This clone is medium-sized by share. The CDR3: CASSVAGTEAFF. The CDR3 DNA follows: TGTGCCAGCAGCGTAGCTGGCACTGAAGCTTTCTTT. The chain uses TRBV9 and TRBJ1-1, with D unclear. Trimming pared 0 bases from V and 4 bases from J, leaving 4 bases between. The CDR3 runs 12 residues. The V gene's germline CDR1 is SGDLS and CDR2 YYNGEE. The full variable domain, its missing parts supplied by reference TRBV9 and TRBJ1-1, is DSGVTQTPKHLITATGQRVTLRCSPRSGDLSVYWYQQSLDQGLQFLIQYYNGEERAKGNILERFSAQQFPDLHSELNLSSLELGDSALYFCASSVAGTEAFFGQGTRLTVV.

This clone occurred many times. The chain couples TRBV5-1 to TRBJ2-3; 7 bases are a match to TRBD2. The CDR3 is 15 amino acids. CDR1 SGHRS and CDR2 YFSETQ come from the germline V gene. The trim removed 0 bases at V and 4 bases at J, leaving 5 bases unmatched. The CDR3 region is CASSLERDYSDTQYF. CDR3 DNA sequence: TGCGCCAGCAGCTTGGAAAGGGACTATTCAGATACGCAGTATTTT.

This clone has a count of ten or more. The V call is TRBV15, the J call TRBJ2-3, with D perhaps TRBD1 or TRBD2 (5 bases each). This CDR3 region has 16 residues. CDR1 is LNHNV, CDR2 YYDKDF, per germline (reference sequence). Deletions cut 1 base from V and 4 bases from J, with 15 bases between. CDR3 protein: CATSRGGRGVADTQYF. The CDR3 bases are TGTGCCACCAGCAGAGGCGGGCGAGGGGTCGCAGATACGCAGTATTTT.

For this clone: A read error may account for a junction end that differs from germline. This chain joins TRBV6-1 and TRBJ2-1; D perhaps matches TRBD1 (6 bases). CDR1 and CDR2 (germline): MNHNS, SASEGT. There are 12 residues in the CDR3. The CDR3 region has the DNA TGTACCAGCAGTACAGGGTACGACGAGCAGTTCTTC. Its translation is CTSSTGYDEQFF.

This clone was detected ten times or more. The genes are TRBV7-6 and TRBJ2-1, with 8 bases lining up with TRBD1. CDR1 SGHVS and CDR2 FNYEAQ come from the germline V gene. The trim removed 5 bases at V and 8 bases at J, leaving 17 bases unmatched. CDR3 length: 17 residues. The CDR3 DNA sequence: TGTGCCAGCAGCATACCTAAAACAGGGGGTCGTCGGGATGAGCAGTTCTTC. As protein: CASSIPKTGGRRDEQFF.

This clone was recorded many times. CDR3 sequence (DNA): TGTGCCAGCTCACCACTGGACAGGCGCTTTTATGGCTACACCTTC. The encoded protein is CASSPLDRRFYGYTF. The chain employs TRBV18 and TRBJ1-2; 7 positions match TRBD1. With V trimmed by 1 base and J by 5 bases, 7 bases remained unmatched. CDR1 is KGHSH, CDR2 LQKENI, per germline. The CDR3 extends over 15 amino acids.

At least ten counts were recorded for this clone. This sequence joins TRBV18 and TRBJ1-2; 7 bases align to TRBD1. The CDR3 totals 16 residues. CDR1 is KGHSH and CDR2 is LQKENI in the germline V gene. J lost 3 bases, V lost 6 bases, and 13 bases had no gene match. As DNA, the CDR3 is TGTGCCAGCTCGTCGGAGCCCGGGACAGAGGACTATGGCTACACCTTC. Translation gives CASSSEPGTEDYGYTF.

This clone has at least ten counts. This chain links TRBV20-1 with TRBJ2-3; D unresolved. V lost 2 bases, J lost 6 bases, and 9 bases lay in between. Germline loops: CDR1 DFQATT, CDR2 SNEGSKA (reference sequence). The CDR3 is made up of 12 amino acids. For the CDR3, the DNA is TGCAGTGCTAGACCGGGCTTGGATACGCAGTATTTT. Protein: CSARPGLDTQYF.

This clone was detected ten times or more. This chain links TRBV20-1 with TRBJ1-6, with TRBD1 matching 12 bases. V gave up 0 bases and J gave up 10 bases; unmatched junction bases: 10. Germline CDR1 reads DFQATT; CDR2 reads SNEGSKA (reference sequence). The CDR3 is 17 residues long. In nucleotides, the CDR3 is TGCAGTGCTAGAGATACGGGGACAGGGGGCGTTGTATCACCCCTCCACTTT. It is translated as CSARDTGTGGVVSPLHF.

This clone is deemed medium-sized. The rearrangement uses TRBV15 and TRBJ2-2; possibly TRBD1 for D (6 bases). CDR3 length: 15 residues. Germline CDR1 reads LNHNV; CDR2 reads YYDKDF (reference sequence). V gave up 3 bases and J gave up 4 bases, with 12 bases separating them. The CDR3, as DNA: TGTGCCACCAGCAGGGGGACATTAGGCACCGGGGAGCTGTTTTTT. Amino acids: CATSRGTLGTGELFF.

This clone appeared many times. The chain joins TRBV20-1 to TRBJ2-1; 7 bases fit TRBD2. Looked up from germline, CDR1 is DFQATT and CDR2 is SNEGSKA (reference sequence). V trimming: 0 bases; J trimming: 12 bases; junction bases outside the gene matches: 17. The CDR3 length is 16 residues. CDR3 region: CSARDGGTTPEGGQFF. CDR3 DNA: TGCAGTGCTAGAGATGGGGGGACTACCCCTGAAGGTGGGCAGTTCTTC.

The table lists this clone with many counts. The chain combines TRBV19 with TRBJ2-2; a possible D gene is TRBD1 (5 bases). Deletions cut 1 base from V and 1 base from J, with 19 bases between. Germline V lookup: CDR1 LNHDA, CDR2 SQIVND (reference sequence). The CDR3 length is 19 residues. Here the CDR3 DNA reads TGTGCCAGTAGTATAGGATCGGCGTGGGGCAGGAGGAACACCGGGGAGCTGTTTTTT. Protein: CASSIGSAWGRRNTGELFF.